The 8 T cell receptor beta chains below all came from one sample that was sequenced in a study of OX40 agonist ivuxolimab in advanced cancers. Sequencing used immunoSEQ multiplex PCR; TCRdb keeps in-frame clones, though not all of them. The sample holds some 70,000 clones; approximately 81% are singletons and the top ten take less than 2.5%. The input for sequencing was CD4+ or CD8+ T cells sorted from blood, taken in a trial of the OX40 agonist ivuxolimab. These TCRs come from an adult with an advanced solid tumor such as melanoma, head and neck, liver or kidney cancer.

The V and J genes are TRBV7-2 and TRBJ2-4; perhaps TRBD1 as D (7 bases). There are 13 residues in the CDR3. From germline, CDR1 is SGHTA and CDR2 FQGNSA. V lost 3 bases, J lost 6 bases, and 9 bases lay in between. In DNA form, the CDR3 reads TGTGCCAGCAGCTTGCGGGACAGAAACATTCAGTACTTC. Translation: CASSLRDRNIQYF.

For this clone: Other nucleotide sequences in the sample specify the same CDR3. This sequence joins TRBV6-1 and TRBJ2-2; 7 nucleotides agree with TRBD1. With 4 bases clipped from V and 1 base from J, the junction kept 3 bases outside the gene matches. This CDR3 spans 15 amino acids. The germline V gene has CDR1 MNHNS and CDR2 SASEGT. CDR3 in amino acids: CASSARQGNTGELFF. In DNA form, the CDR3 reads TGTGCCAGCAGTGCTCGACAGGGGAACACCGGGGAGCTGTTTTTT.

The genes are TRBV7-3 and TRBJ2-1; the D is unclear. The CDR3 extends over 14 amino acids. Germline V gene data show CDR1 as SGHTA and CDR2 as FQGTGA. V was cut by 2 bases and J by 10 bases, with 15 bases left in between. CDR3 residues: CASSLADPFGEQFF. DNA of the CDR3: TGTGCCAGCAGCTTAGCCGACCCTTTCGGGGAGCAGTTCTTC.

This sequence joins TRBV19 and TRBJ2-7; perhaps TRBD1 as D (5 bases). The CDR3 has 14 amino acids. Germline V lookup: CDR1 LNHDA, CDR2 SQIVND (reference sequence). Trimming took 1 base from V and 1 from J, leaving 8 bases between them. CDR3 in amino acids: CASSIGQISYEQYF. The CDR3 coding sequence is TGTGCCAGTAGTATAGGACAGATATCCTACGAGCAGTACTTC.

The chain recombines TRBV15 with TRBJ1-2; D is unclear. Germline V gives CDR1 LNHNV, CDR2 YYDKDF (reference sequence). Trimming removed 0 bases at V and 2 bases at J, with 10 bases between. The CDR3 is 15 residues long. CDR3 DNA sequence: TGTGCCACCAGCAGAGAGACCAGAGAGAACTATGGCTACACCTTC. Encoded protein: CATSRETRENYGYTF.

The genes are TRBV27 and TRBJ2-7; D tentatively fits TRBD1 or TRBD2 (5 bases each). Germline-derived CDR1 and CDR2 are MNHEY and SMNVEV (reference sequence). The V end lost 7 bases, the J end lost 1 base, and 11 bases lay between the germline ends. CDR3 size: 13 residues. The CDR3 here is CASKGTASYEQYF. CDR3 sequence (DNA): TGTGCCAGCAAGGGGACGGCGTCCTACGAGCAGTACTTC.

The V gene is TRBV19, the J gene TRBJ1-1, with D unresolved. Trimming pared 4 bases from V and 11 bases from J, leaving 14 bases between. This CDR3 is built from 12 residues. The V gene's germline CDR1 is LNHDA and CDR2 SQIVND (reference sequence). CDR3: CASSNPFQRAFF. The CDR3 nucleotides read TGTGCCAGTAGTAACCCCTTTCAACGGGCTTTCTTT.

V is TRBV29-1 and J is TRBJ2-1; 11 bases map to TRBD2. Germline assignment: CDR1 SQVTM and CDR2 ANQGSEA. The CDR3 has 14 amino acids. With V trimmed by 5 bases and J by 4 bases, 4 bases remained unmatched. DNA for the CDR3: TGCAGCGTTACCGGGACTAGCGGTTACAATGAGCAGTTCTTC. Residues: CSVTGTSGYNEQFF.